The 16 T cell receptor beta chains given below trace back to one sample, sequenced in a study of blood T cell repertoires in COVID-19 (dated by TCRdb to 2019 to 2021). Library prep was done by the immunoSEQ multiplex PCR assay. TCRdb stores this immuneACCESS table with in-frame sequences only. Part of the clones is absent; in the studies checked, under half of the shortfall reflects unresolved V genes, and no reason is known for the rest. The sample table holds 65,000 or so clones, of which 78% were seen once. The ten biggest clones cover roughly 23% of the sample. Sequenced material: peripheral blood. Every receptor here comes from a human donor in a cohort sampled during active COVID-19.

This clone has just a few counts. The rearrangement joins TRBV7-2 to TRBJ1-6; D remains unclear. V gave up 5 bases and J gave up 6 bases, with 17 bases separating them. Germline loops: CDR1 SGHTA, CDR2 FQGNSA. The CDR3 has 16 residues. CDR3 in DNA: TGTGCCAGCAGCCCTCTCGATGGAGGGTTTAATTCACCCCTCCACTTT. This translates into CASSPLDGGFNSPLHF.

This clone came up once. The J gene is TRBJ2-7, the V gene TRBV27; possibly TRBD2 for D (6 bases). The CDR3 runs to 13 residues. With 5 bases removed from V and 3 bases from J, the gap between germline ends came to 11 bases. Germline V gene lookup returns CDR1 MNHEY and CDR2 SMNVEV (reference sequence). CDR3 in amino acids: CASSTPGGYEQYF. DNA of the CDR3: TGTGCCAGCAGTACCCCCGGGGGCTACGAGCAGTACTTC.

This clone was observed many times. The rearrangement joins TRBV29-1 to TRBJ2-1, with D possibly matching TRBD1 (5 bases). The CDR3 has 16 amino acids. The germline V gene has CDR1 SQVTM and CDR2 ANQGSEA. Trimming took off 6 bases at V and 7 bases at J, with 25 bases between the two ends. As DNA, the CDR3 is TGCAGCGTGCCGCGAGAGACAGCCTGGCTGGTGAATGAGCAGTTCTTC. Its protein product is CSVPRETAWLVNEQFF.

The chain uses TRBV9 and TRBJ1-6; D not resolved. Germline CDR1 SGDLS, CDR2 YYNGEE. The ends were cut back, 2 bases at V and 5 bases at J, with 8 bases in the middle. The length of the CDR3 is 14 residues. The DNA of the CDR3 is TGTGCCAGCAGCGTTAGCTCGGATAATTCACCCCTCCACTTT. Its protein product is CASSVSSDNSPLHF.

The chain employs TRBV7-9 and TRBJ2-1; 13 bases match TRBD2. The length of the CDR3 is 16 residues. Germline loops: CDR1 SEHNR, CDR2 FQNEAQ (reference sequence). V shed 6 bases, J shed 7 bases, and the junction held 9 bases outside the gene matches. The CDR3 loop is CASRPTSGRNVNEQFF. CDR3 nucleotides: TGTGCCAGCAGACCGACTAGCGGGAGGAACGTTAATGAGCAGTTCTTC.

This chain joins TRBV11-2 and TRBJ1-3; maybe TRBD1 (6 bases). Trimming left V 6 bases short and J 4 bases short, with 16 bases between. Per germline, CDR1 SGHAT and CDR2 FQNNGV. The CDR3 consists of 15 residues. This CDR3 reads CASRTQQGRGNTIYF. CDR3 nucleotide sequence: TGTGCCAGCAGGACTCAGCAGGGGCGAGGAAACACCATATATTTT.

The rearrangement links TRBV18 to TRBJ2-7; TRBD1 aligns across 7 bases. This CDR3 contains 13 residues. CDR1 is KGHSH and CDR2 is LQKENI in the germline V gene. V shed 5 bases and J 5 bases; nucleotides not matched to a gene: 6. CDR3 coding DNA: TGTGCCAGCTCAATAGTTACAGGGGACGAGCAGTACTTC. Residues: CASSIVTGDEQYF. Full variable domain (outside the CDR3, taken from reference TRBV18 and TRBJ2-7): NAGVMQNPRHLVRRRGQEARLRCSPMKGHSHVYWYRQLPEEGLKFMVYLQKENIIDESGMPKERFSAEFPKEGPSILRIQQVVRGDSAAYFCASSIVTGDEQYFGPGTRLTVT.

V gene TRBV9 combines with J gene TRBJ2-2; 10 nucleotides match TRBD2. V trimming: 0 bases; J trimming: 6 bases; junction bases outside the gene matches: 5. CDR1 is SGDLS, CDR2 YYNGEE, per germline. CDR3 length: 16 amino acids. Written as DNA, the CDR3 is TGTGCCAGCAGCGTAGTAGGGACTAGCGTCGCCGGGGAGCTGTTTTTT. Protein product: CASSVVGTSVAGELFF. Combining the CDR3 with reference TRBV9 and TRBJ2-2 gives the whole variable domain DSGVTQTPKHLITATGQRVTLRCSPRSGDLSVYWYQQSLDQGLQFLIQYYNGEERAKGNILERFSAQQFPDLHSELNLSSLELGDSALYFCASSVVGTSVAGELFFGEGSRLTVL.

The chain uses TRBV7-9 and TRBJ2-5; D uncertain. Trimming stripped 4 bases from V and 5 bases from J, with 2 bases between. The CDR3 has 10 residues. Germline V gives CDR1 SEHNR, CDR2 FQNEAQ (reference sequence). The CDR3 DNA reads as TGTGCCAGCAGCTCGGAGACCCAGTACTTC. It codes for CASSSETQYF.

The CDR3: CAWRQGVNYGYTF. The CDR3 region has the DNA TGTGCCTGGCGACAGGGGGTTAACTATGGCTACACCTTC. The chain joins TRBV30 to TRBJ1-2, with 9 bases identical to TRBD1. With 5 bases clipped from V and 1 base from J, the junction kept 2 bases outside the gene matches. Germline lookup yields CDR1 GTSNPN and CDR2 SVGIG (reference sequence). The CDR3 contains 13 residues.

CDR3 in DNA: TGTGCCAGCAGCCCCTACGGCGGGACTAGCGCAAATGAGCAGTTCTTC. Translating it yields CASSPYGGTSANEQFF. The chain carries TRBV7-8 and TRBJ2-1, with TRBD2 matching 10 bases. Germline loops: CDR1 SGHVS, CDR2 FQNEAQ. J gave up 7 bases and V 5 bases, and 11 bases lay outside the gene matches. The CDR3 runs 16 residues.

As for this clone: At one boundary the junction diverges from the germline segment, which might be a read error. The rearrangement joins TRBV18 to TRBJ1-2; 7 nucleotides match TRBD1. There are 13 residues in the CDR3. CDR1 is KGHSH, CDR2 LQKENI, per germline. The CDR3 DNA reads as TGTGCCAGCTCTCCACAGGGGTCCGGTGGCTACACCTTC. As protein: CASSPQGSGGYTF.

This clone was recorded once. The chain links TRBV19 to TRBJ1-3, with D maybe TRBD1 (5 bases). There are 14 residues in the CDR3. Germline CDR1 LNHDA, CDR2 SQIVND (reference sequence). V lost 5 bases, J lost 4 bases, and 12 bases lay in between. CDR3 coding DNA: TGTGCCAGTAGTGTCAGGGTACAGGGAAACACCATATATTTT. As protein: CASSVRVQGNTIYF.

The V and J genes are TRBV24-1 and TRBJ2-5, with D maybe TRBD1 (5 bases). Germline V gives CDR1 KGHDR, CDR2 SFDVKD. This CDR3 has 13 amino acids. The V end was cut by 4 bases, the J end by 5 bases, with 10 bases between. In DNA, the CDR3 is TGTGCCACCAGTGACCCAGGGCGGGAGACCCAGTACTTC. Translation: CATSDPGRETQYF.

The chain is built from TRBV12-3 or TRBV12-4 and TRBJ1-2, with TRBD1 identical over 7 bases. The CDR3 spans 13 residues. J was trimmed by 7 bases and V by 5 bases; bases with no gene match: 7. The CDR3 region has the DNA TGTGCCAGCAGTATCAGACAGGGCGGTGGCTACACCTTC. As protein: CASSIRQGGGYTF.

The gene calls are TRBV30 and TRBJ1-4; 9 bases map to TRBD1. The CDR3 has 15 residues. CDR1 is GTSNPN, CDR2 SVGIG, per germline (reference sequence). Trimming removed 5 bases from V and 5 bases from J; junction bases left unmatched: 9. The CDR3, as DNA: TGTGCCTGGCGCGAACCGGGACAGGGAAATGAAAAACTGTTTTTT. Translating it yields CAWREPGQGNEKLFF.